This T cell receptor beta chain was recovered during a study of shared clonotypes between healthy human individuals. The study's findings and limits: A limitation of the genetic and exposure-history diversity represented arose from few donors.

Remarks on this clone: Its antigen is undetermined. Other DNA sequences in this specimen translate into the identical CDR3.

Method: immunoSEQ multiplex PCR; TCRdb's copy keeps in-frame clones and lacks some. The data show over a million clones, roughly 97% seen once. From germline, CDR1 is MNHEY and CDR2 SMNVEV (reference sequence). The CDR3 has 13 amino acids. Trimming removed 6 bases at V and 5 bases at J, with 10 bases between. Sequencing used naive CD4+ T cells sorted from blood. Described subset: CD45RA+ positively selected. The V call is TRBV27, the J call TRBJ1-4; D remains unclear. The clonotype comes from a man aged 25-45 years in good health. The CDR3 region is CASSLRRNEKLFF. CDR3 in DNA: TGTGCCAGCAGCCTTCGCCGGAATGAAAAACTGTTTTTT.